A selection of T cell receptor beta chains follows, all from one sample in a study of response to subunit inactivated influenza vaccine. TCRdb reprocessed the RT-PCR reads via MiXCR and lists one record per CDR3 protein. The table lists about 500,000 distinct CDR3 sequences, about 15% of them singletons. The material sequenced was CD4+ T cells sorted from PBMCs, taken around 2 years after vaccination. The receptors stem from a man aged 50 to 69 who received an inactivated influenza vaccine. The CDR3 runs from the conserved cysteine through the conserved F or W.

j_call | v_call | cdr3_aa
TRBJ2-1 | TRBV7-8 | CASSLAQQGSYNEQFF
TRBJ2-7 | TRBV12-3/TRBV12-4 | CASRNVGSSYEQYF
TRBJ1-6 | TRBV20-1 | CSAQQGGPLHF
TRBJ2-3 | TRBV24-1 | CATSDFRGNGRDTQYF
TRBJ2-1 | TRBV20-1 | CSPSTGSYNEQFF
TRBJ2-3 | TRBV9 | CASSSPGTKRDTQYF
TRBJ2-7 | TRBV20-1 | CSAGGGVRYEQYF
TRBJ1-5 | TRBV20-1 | CSARGGGGDRQPQHF
TRBJ2-3 | TRBV11-3 | CASSPTSLDTQYF
TRBJ1-1 | TRBV5-1 | CASSLGGTGGPYTEAFF
TRBJ2-1 | TRBV11-2 | CASSLLSGPTYNEQFF
TRBJ2-7 | TRBV4-2 | CASSQTWSSYEQYF
TRBJ2-5 | TRBV20-1 | CSARPQGRETQYF
TRBJ1-5 | TRBV29-1 | CSVGGAGQPQHF
TRBJ2-7 | TRBV28 | CASSLGWRGGRRDYEQYF
TRBJ2-2 | TRBV24-1 | CATSDPPGQGVTGELFF
TRBJ2-2 | TRBV5-1 | CASSLTGHAGELFF
TRBJ2-1 | TRBV27 | CASTLGRRVFNEQFF
TRBJ2-3 | TRBV20-1 | CSGTTGGPSLDTQYF
TRBJ2-1 | TRBV4-3 | CASSQGSLLADENEQFF
TRBJ2-2 | TRBV5-1 | CASSPRWGWNTGELFF
TRBJ1-1 | TRBV11-3 | CASSGGGREAFF
TRBJ2-1 | TRBV28 | CASTDLDEQFF
TRBJ2-5 | TRBV20-1 | CTARSQETQYF
TRBJ2-3 | TRBV7-9 | CASSQTLAAASTDTQYF
TRBJ2-4 | TRBV3-1 | CASSQATDKNIQYF
TRBJ2-7 | TRBV6-1 | CASSPGQGFTYEQYF
TRBJ2-3 | TRBV10-3 | CAISDRDRGDTQYF
TRBJ1-2 | TRBV5-1 | CASSGFAGGDYGYTF
TRBJ1-2 | TRBV4-2 | CASSQDLGDRGSNYGYTF
TRBJ2-7 | TRBV20-1 | CSAGTFDGTSGTYEQYF
TRBJ2-7 | TRBV7-9 | CASSTAGADEQYF
TRBJ2-7 | TRBV20-1 | CSARDSISSYEQYF
TRBJ1-2 | TRBV4-2 | CASSRPGQGYGYTF
TRBJ2-1 | TRBV3-1 | CASSLDRWNEQFF
TRBJ2-5 | TRBV6-5 | CASSYGVAPDRETQYF
TRBJ2-1 | TRBV7-2 | CASSLDASGPYNEQFF
TRBJ2-5 | TRBV7-2 | CASSPQGFQETQYF
TRBJ1-1 | TRBV5-1 | CASSLSGPEAFF
TRBJ2-7 | TRBV6-2/TRBV6-3 | CASRRIPGLAASYEQYF
TRBJ2-1 | TRBV4-1 | CASSQAGLRGAQIEQFF
TRBJ1-5 | TRBV6-1 | CASSPGGYRGGQPQHF
TRBJ1-1 | TRBV20-1 | CSARTGENTEAFF
TRBJ1-2 | TRBV10-3 | CAISESNMVGYTF
TRBJ1-2 | TRBV15 | CATSREVNRAGYTF
TRBJ2-5 | TRBV11-2 | CASSLWTAETQYF
TRBJ2-1 | TRBV7-9 | CASSLSGVSNEQFF
TRBJ2-7 | TRBV5-1 | CASSRGPGLAGRSRGEQYF
TRBJ2-7 | TRBV6-1 | CASREGLAGGRGEQYF
TRBJ1-1 | TRBV11-2 | CASSLSEGFTEAFF
TRBJ2-2 | TRBV30 | CAWSAAPQNTGELFF
TRBJ2-1 | TRBV19 | CASRGQGSTHEQFF
TRBJ2-5 | TRBV29-1 | CSVDFGEETQYF